The rows below give T cell receptor beta chains drawn from one sample of a study of blood T cells in healthy people across ages. TCRdb passed the 5' RACE reads through MiXCR, listing each CDR3 protein once. This sample has about 1.4 million distinct CDR3 sequences, with roughly 60% found just once. The sequenced material came from blood. The receptors originated from a man younger than 35 in good health. Both conserved end residues are trimmed from each CDR3.

V	J	CDR3
TRBV20-1	TRBJ1-1	SASGAKTEAF
TRBV5-1	TRBJ2-7	ASSLYPGLAGAESYEQY
TRBV3-1	TRBJ2-4	ASSQERQGKQY
TRBV6-5	TRBJ2-3	ASMRGRNTDTQY
TRBV10-3	TRBJ2-7	AISPGQNSYEQY
TRBV5-1	TRBJ2-1	ASSLGTGKDEQF
TRBV5-6	TRBJ1-1	ASSLTWGTEAF
TRBV15	TRBJ1-3	ATSTRGTGNTIY
TRBV12-3/TRBV12-4	TRBJ2-1	ASSLTSLSKF
TRBV4-1	TRBJ2-7	ASSPTGDLTYEQY